The entry below describes one T cell receptor (beta chain). The antigen is undetermined. The same CDR3 also results from other DNA sequences found in this sample. In every patient, relapse followed autologous stem cell transplantation, while exposure to brentuximab vedotin differed. Progressive disease, partial response or complete response was each patient's best response. The data belong to a study of PD-1 blockade in classical Hodgkin lymphoma. Regarding the study as a whole: Significant TCR diversity gains by C4D1 occurred in CD4+ but not CD8+ cells.

The table came from immunoSEQ multiplex PCR; TCRdb's copy has only in-frame clones and leaves some out. The table shows 25,000 to 35,000 clones, with roughly two thirds occurring only once. The CDR3 runs 14 residues. Trimming left V 2 bases short and J 0 bases short, with 6 bases between. Germline CDR1 is MNHEY and CDR2 is SVGAGI. The chain is built from TRBV6-5 and TRBJ2-3, with a possible D match to TRBD2 (6 bases). The source material was peripheral blood mononuclear cells (PBMCs), sampled before the second cycle of nivolumab. The sequence came from a human donor with classical Hodgkin lymphoma. CDR3 sequence reads: CASSYGGSTDTQYF. The CDR3 nucleotides are TGTGCCAGCAGTTACGGGGGGAGCACAGATACGCAGTATTTT.